Listed below are T cell receptor beta chains from one sample, sequenced in a study of T-cell reconstitution after alpha-beta-depleted transplantation in children. Each CDR3 protein is one row after TCRdb ran MiXCR on the PCR reads. Of over 400,000 distinct CDR3 sequences detected, under 15% appear once; the ten largest clones hold about 5.6%. The source was PBMCs from the stem cell graft donor, collected from the stem cell graft. The source of these receptors is a human donor who donated a stem cell graft to a child with combined immunodeficiency. The CDR3 runs from the conserved cysteine through the conserved F or W. A D gene is named only where the DNA matches it firmly. Size tells how often a clone was seen (once, few, many) or the class of an expanded clone, and some rows leave it out.

J gene	D gene	V gene	clone size	CDR3 protein
TRBJ2-1	TRBD2	TRBV7-9	few	CASSFEGLAGGEQFF
TRBJ2-3	TRBD2	TRBV24-1	few	CATRTSGSPDTQYF
TRBJ1-1	TRBD1	TRBV7-9	few	CASSSDRGSLEAFF
TRBJ1-5	.	TRBV7-6	once	CASSLKGTAQPQHF
TRBJ2-7	.	TRBV5-1	.	CASSLTGRNYEQYF
TRBJ2-3	.	TRBV4-3	.	CASSQTVEDTQYF
TRBJ2-4	TRBD2	TRBV12-3/TRBV12-4	many	CASSWGSGDIQYF
TRBJ2-1	TRBD2	TRBV12-5	.	CASGLRTPEGSRGDRNEQFF
TRBJ2-1	TRBD2	TRBV12-3/TRBV12-4	few	CASSIAGVVNEQFF
TRBJ2-1	TRBD2	TRBV9	few	CASSVSGTSGFLNEQFF
TRBJ2-3	.	TRBV7-2	.	CASSPRPGFGDTQYF
TRBJ2-3	TRBD2	TRBV19	.	CASSSSGDTDTQYF
TRBJ2-1	.	TRBV7-9	few	CASSPRQNNEQFF
TRBJ2-5	.	TRBV11-3	.	CASTRTVQETQYF
TRBJ2-1	.	TRBV9	.	CASSVGGRGRPEQFF
TRBJ2-1	.	TRBV29-1	.	CSVETAGYNEQFF
TRBJ2-7	TRBD1	TRBV30	few	CAWETGAYEQYF
TRBJ1-1	.	TRBV12-3/TRBV12-4	many	CASSFLYIQAEAFF
TRBJ2-5	.	TRBV9	.	CASSVGHLRETQYF
TRBJ2-3	.	TRBV27	few	CASSLSTAISTDTQYF
TRBJ2-1	.	TRBV12-3/TRBV12-4	few	CASSFGLGAYNEQFF
TRBJ2-7	.	TRBV12-3/TRBV12-4	.	CASTIGGDNEQYF
TRBJ2-3	.	TRBV5-1	.	CASSLAIDAISTDTQYF
TRBJ2-3	.	TRBV11-2	.	CANSLDGYLRESDTQYF
TRBJ2-7	TRBD2	TRBV20-1	many	CSARHPIWGTSGTAYEQYF
TRBJ1-1	.	TRBV5-5	many	CASSLLGQRTEAFF
TRBJ2-5	TRBD1	TRBV12-3/TRBV12-4	few	CASSSGQERGETQYF
TRBJ2-1	.	TRBV5-6	few	CASSPWVGTSFSYNEQFF
TRBJ1-6	.	TRBV27	few	CASRTLGINSPLHF
TRBJ1-3	.	TRBV7-2	.	CASSSAGQRRAQPSSGNTIYF
TRBJ2-7	TRBD2	TRBV29-1	many	CSVGTAGGYEQYF
TRBJ2-7	.	TRBV7-6	.	CASSLRQESSYEQYF
TRBJ2-5	.	TRBV7-2	few	CASSIVWDPGETQYF
TRBJ2-1	.	TRBV30	.	CAWRAGVYNEQFF
TRBJ2-7	.	TRBV15	few	CATSSKRFQGAHF
TRBJ2-2	.	TRBV29-1	many	CSALGPANTGELFF
TRBJ2-1	.	TRBV5-6	.	CASSRYTYNEQFF
TRBJ2-1	.	TRBV4-2	.	CASSQEWLVDPSYNEQFF
TRBJ2-2	TRBD2	TRBV12-3/TRBV12-4	few	CASSPTSGSNGELFF
TRBJ2-5	TRBD2	TRBV12-3/TRBV12-4	.	CASSRTSGGYETQYF
TRBJ2-1	.	TRBV20-1	.	CSARQGGDNEQFF
TRBJ2-2	.	TRBV27	many	CASSSGFTGELFF
TRBJ2-2	.	TRBV5-6	.	CASSLARESTGELFF
TRBJ1-2	TRBD1	TRBV27	.	CASSLSTGTGQYGYTF
TRBJ2-3	.	TRBV29-1	few	CSVEGYPGGTSWCTDTQYF
TRBJ2-3	TRBD1	TRBV2	.	CASSRGTGTNTQYF
TRBJ2-2	.	TRBV7-9	few	CATSPIRNTGELFF
TRBJ2-7	.	TRBV12-3/TRBV12-4	many	CASSGDSTYEQYF
TRBJ2-3	TRBD2	TRBV12-3/TRBV12-4	.	CARSASGGNTDTQYF
TRBJ2-3	.	TRBV28	.	CASQPRYGQSDTQYF